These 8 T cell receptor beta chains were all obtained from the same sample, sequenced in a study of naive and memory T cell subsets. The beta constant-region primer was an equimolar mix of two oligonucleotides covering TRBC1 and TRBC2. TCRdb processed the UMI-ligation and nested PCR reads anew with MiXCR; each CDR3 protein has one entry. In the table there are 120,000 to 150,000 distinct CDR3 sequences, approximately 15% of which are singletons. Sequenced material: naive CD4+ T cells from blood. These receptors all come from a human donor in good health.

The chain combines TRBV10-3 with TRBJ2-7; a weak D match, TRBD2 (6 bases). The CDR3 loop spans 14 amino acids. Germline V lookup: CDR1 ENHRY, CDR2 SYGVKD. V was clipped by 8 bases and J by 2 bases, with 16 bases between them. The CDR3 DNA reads TGTGCCATCCTCTATAGCGGAAAGCCCTACGAGCAGTACTTC. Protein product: CAILYSGKPYEQYF.

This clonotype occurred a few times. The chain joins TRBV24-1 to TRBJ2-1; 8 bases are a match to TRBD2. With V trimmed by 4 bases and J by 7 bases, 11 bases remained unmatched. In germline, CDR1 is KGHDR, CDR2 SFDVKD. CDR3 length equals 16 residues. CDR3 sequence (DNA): TGTGCCACCAGTGAATCGACGGGACTAGGTGGTAATGAGCAGTTCTTC. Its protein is CATSESTGLGGNEQFF.

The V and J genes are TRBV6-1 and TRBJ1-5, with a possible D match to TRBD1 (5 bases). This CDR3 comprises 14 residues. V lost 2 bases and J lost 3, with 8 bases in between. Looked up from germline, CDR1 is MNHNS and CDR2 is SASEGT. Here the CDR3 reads CASSEQGTNQPQHF. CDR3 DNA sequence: TGTGCCAGCAGTGAACAGGGTACCAATCAGCCCCAGCATTTT.

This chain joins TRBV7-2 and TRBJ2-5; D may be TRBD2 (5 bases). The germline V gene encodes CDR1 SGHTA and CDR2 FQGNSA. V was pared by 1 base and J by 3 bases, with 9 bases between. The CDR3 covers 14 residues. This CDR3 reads CASSLGLGKETQYF. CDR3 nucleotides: TGTGCCAGCAGCTTAGGTCTCGGGAAAGAGACCCAGTACTTC.

The CDR3 DNA reads as TGTGCCAGCAACATAAAAGACCCCCGGGGGACCCAGTACTTC. Translated: CASNIKDPRGTQYF. The chain couples TRBV7-2 to TRBJ2-5, with D perhaps matching TRBD2 (5 bases). Germline assignment: CDR1 SGHTA and CDR2 FQGNSA. V dropped 7 bases and J dropped 7 bases, with 19 bases sitting between them. This CDR3 contains 14 residues.

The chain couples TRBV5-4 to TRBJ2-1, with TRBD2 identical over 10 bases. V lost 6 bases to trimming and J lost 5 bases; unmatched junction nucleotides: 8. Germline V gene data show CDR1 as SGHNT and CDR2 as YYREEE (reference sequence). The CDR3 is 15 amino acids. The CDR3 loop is CASTLTSGFNNEQFF. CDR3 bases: TGTGCCAGCACCCTGACTAGCGGGTTCAACAATGAGCAGTTCTTC.

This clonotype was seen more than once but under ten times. The CDR3 bases are TGTGCCAGCAGTGGAGGACTAGGGGAAACCTACAATGAGCAGTTCTTC. It is translated as CASSGGLGETYNEQFF. V usage is TRBV2 and J usage is TRBJ2-1; 7 nucleotides agree with TRBD2. The CDR3 runs 16 residues. The junction had 8 bases not matched to a gene; V was cut back by 4 bases and J by 2 bases. Germline CDR1 SNHLY, CDR2 FYNNEI.

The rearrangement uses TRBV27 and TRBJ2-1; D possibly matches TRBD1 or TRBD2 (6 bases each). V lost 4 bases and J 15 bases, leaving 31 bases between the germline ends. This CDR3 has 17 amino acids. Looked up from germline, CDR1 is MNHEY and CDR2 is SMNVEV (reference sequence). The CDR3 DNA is TGTGCCAGCAGTTCTCTGGGGGGCCCCAGTCCTACAATGAGCGTGTTCTTC. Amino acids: CASSSLGGPSPTMSVFF.